A selection of T cell receptor beta chains follows, all from one sample in a study of monozygotic twins with inflammatory bowel disease. From the 5' RACE reads, TCRdb lists one entry per CDR3 protein and no DNA. The sample holds more than 350,000 distinct CDR3 sequences. The specimen sequenced was blood. These receptors were obtained from a human donor with ulcerative colitis or Crohn's disease, or a healthy co-twin of an affected twin (not recorded which). CDR3s include the opening cysteine and the closing phenylalanine or tryptophan.

j_call v_call cdr3_aa
TRBJ1-3 TRBV5-6 CASSSFGGFGNTIYF
TRBJ1-5 TRBV12-3/TRBV12-4 CASSRQEDQPQHF
TRBJ1-5 TRBV10-3 CAISESNLAQHF
TRBJ1-2 TRBV29-1 CSVDSDSGYGYTF
TRBJ2-3 TRBV18 CASSLYQAGDTQYF
TRBJ2-1 TRBV9 CASSVDLAAGSYNEQFF
TRBJ2-2 TRBV9 CTSSERPAMGTGELFF
TRBJ2-5 TRBV29-1 CSVVKGTGDRETQYF
TRBJ1-2 TRBV3-1 CASSQGTNYGYTF
TRBJ1-2 TRBV6-1 CASSLSRLDNYGYTF